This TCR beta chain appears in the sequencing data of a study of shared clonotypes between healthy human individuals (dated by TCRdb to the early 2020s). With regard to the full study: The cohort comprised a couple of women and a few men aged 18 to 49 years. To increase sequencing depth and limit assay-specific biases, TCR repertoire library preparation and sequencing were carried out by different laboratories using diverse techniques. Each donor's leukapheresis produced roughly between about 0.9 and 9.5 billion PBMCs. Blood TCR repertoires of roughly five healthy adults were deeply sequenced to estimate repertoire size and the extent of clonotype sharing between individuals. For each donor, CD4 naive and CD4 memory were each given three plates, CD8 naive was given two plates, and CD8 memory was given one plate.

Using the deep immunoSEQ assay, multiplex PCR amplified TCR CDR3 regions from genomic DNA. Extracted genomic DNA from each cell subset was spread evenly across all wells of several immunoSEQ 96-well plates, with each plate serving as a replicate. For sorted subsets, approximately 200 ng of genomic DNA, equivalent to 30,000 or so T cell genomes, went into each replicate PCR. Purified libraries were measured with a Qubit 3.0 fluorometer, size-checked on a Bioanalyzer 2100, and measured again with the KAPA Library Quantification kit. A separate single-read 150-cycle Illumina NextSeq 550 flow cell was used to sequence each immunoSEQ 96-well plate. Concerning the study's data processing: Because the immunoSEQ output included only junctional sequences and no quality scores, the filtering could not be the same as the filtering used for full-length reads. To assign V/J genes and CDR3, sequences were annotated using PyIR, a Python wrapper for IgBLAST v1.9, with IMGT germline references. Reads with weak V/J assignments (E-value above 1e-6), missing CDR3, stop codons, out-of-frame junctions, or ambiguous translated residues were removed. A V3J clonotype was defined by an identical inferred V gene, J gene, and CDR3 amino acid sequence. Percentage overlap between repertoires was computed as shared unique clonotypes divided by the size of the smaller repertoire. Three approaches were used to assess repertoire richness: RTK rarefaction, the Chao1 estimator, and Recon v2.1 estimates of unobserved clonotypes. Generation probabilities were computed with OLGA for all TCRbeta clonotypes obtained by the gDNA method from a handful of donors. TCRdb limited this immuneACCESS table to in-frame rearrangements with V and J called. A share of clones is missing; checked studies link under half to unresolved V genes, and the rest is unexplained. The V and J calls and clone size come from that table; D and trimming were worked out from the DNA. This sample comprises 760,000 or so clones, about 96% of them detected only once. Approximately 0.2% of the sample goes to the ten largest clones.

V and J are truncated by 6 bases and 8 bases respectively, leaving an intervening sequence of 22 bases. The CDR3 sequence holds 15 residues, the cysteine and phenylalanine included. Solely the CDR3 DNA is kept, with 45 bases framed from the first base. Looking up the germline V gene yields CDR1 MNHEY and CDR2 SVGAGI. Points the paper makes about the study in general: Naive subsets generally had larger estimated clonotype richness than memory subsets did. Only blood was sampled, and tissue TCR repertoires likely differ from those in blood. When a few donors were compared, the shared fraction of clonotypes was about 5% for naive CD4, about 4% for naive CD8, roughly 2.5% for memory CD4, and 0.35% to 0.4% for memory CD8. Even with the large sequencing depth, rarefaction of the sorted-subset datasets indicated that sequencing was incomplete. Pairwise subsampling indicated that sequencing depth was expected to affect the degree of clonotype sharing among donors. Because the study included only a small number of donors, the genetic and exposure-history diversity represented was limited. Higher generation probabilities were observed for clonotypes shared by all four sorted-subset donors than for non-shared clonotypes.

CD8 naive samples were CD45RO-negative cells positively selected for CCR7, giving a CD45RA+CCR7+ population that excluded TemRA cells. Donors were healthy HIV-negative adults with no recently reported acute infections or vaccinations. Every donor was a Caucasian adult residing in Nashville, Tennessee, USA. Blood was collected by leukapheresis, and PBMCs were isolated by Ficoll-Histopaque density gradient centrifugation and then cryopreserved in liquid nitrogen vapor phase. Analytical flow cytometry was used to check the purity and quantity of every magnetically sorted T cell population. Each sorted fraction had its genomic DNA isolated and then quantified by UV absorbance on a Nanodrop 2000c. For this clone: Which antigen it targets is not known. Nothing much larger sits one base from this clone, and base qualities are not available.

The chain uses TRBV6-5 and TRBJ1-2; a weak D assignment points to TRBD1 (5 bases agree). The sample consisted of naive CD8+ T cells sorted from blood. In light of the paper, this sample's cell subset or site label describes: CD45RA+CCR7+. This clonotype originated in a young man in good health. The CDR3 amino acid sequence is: CASRPGSGPYEGYTF. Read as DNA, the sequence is TGTGCCAGCAGACCTGGGTCAGGGCCTTATGAGGGCTACACCTTC.